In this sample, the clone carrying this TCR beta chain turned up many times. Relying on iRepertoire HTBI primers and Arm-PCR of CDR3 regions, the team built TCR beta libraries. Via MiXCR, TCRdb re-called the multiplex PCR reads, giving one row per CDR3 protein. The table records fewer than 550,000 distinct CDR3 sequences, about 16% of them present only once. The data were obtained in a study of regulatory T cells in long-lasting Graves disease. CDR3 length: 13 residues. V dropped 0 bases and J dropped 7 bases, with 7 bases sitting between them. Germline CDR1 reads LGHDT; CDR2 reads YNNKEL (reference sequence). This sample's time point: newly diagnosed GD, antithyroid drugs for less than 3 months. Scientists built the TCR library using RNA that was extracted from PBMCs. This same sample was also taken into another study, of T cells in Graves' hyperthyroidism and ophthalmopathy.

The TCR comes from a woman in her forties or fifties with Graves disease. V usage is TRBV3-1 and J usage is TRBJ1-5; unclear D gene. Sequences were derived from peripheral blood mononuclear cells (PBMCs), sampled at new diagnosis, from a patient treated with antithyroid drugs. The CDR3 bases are TGTGCCAGCAGCCAAGATGAGGTACAGCCCCAGCATTTT. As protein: CASSQDEVQPQHF.